The 27 T cell receptor beta chains in this list originate from one sample, sequenced in a study of T cells and Merkel cell carcinoma outcomes. This table comes from immunoSEQ multiplex PCR, and its TCRdb copy is limited to in-frame clones, with some not included. Of roughly 3,100 clones listed, over 60% are singletons. Sequences were obtained from tumor tissue from Merkel cell carcinoma. These receptors all come from a human donor with Merkel cell carcinoma.

The chain recombines TRBV18 with TRBJ1-2; D gene ambiguous. CDR1 is KGHSH, CDR2 LQKENI, per germline. This CDR3 has 13 amino acids. The V end was cut by 2 bases, the J end by 4 bases, with 8 bases between. Here the CDR3 DNA reads TGTGCCAGCTCACCAAAGGAGACCTATGGCTACACCTTC. This gives the protein CASSPKETYGYTF. The full variable domain, completed using reference TRBV18 and TRBJ1-2, is NAGVMQNPRHLVRRRGQEARLRCSPMKGHSHVYWYRQLPEEGLKFMVYLQKENIIDESGMPKERFSAEFPKEGPSILRIQQVVRGDSAAYFCASSPKETYGYTFGSGTRLTVV.

This chain uses TRBV10-2 with TRBJ2-5; 9 bases match TRBD2. The CDR3 consists of 16 residues. Germline trimming cut 6 bases from V and 1 base from J; bases unmatched to any gene: 9. Germline CDR1 WSHSY, CDR2 SAAADI. CDR3 sequence reads: CASRDGSGGLQETQYF. CDR3 coding DNA: TGCGCCAGCAGGGACGGGAGCGGGGGGCTCCAAGAGACCCAGTACTTC.

The chain carries TRBV20-1 and TRBJ2-3, with no clear D. Germline V lookup: CDR1 DFQATT, CDR2 SNEGSKA (reference sequence). CDR3 length equals 11 residues. Trimming left V 1 base short and J 6 bases short, with 5 bases between. CDR3 amino acids: CSARAMDTQYF. CDR3 in DNA: TGCAGTGCTAGAGCGATGGATACGCAGTATTTT.

This clone was observed once. The chain links TRBV11-2 to TRBJ2-1, with 7 nucleotides matching TRBD1. Looked up from germline, CDR1 is SGHAT and CDR2 is FQNNGV. The CDR3 covers 15 residues. The V gene end was trimmed by 5 bases and the J gene end by 8 bases; junction bases not matched to a gene: 12. The CDR3 here is CASSRRLGQADEQFF. CDR3 sequence (DNA): TGTGCCAGCAGCCGCCGCCTCGGACAGGCGGATGAGCAGTTCTTC.

V and J are TRBV6-5 and TRBJ1-1; 8 bases match TRBD1. The junction had 4 bases not matched to a gene; V was cut back by 2 bases and J by 2 bases. The germline gives CDR1 MNHEY, CDR2 SVGAGI. This CDR3 has 15 amino acids. CDR3 bases: TGTGCCAGCAGTTACCTGGGACAGGTCAACACTGAAGCTTTCTTT. Its translation: CASSYLGQVNTEAFF.

This clone was observed once. The V and J genes are TRBV7-2 and TRBJ1-1; no reliable D call. Germline V CDR1 and CDR2: SGHTA, FQGNSA. V was trimmed by 7 bases and J by 0 bases, leaving 18 bases between them. The CDR3 loop spans 16 amino acids. CDR3 nucleotides: TGTGCCAGCACCCATCATCTTAGGAGCCTGAACACTGAAGCTTTCTTT. Its translation is CASTHHLRSLNTEAFF.

This clone was counted between two and nine times. The chain carries TRBV18 and TRBJ1-1; D unclear. This CDR3 contains 14 residues. The germline V gene encodes CDR1 KGHSH and CDR2 LQKENI. Trimming removed 5 bases from V and 4 bases from J, with 14 bases in between. The CDR3: CASSSEAESTEAFF. Here the CDR3 DNA reads TGTGCCAGCTCATCCGAGGCGGAGAGCACTGAAGCTTTCTTT.

The chain couples TRBV28 to TRBJ1-4; D ambiguous. CDR3 length: 16 amino acids. Trimming stripped 2 bases from V and 8 bases from J, with 18 bases between. Germline V gene sequence: CDR1 MDHEN, CDR2 SYDVKM. CDR3 DNA sequence: TGTGCCAGCAGTTTAGCCCCTGGGAGGGTGGAAGAAAAACTGTTTTTT. It yields the protein CASSLAPGRVEEKLFF.

J is TRBJ2-1 and V is TRBV9; D unresolved. This CDR3 is 13 amino acids long. Germline V gives CDR1 SGDLS, CDR2 YYNGEE. Trimming stripped 0 bases from V and 9 bases from J, with 10 bases between. The CDR3 nucleotides read TGTGCCAGCAGCGTAGAAGGGCTAGGTGAGCAGTTCTTC. This encodes CASSVEGLGEQFF.

This rearrangement joins TRBV7-9 to TRBJ1-2; D is possibly TRBD1 (6 bases). Looked up from germline, CDR1 is SEHNR and CDR2 is FQNEAQ (reference sequence). The length of the CDR3 is 16 residues. Trimming left V 4 bases short and J 3 bases short, with 18 bases between. CDR3: CASSSSWQGSDYGYTF. Written as DNA, the CDR3 is TGTGCCAGCAGCTCTTCCTGGCAGGGGAGTGACTATGGCTACACCTTC.

The chain carries TRBV15 and TRBJ2-4, with TRBD2 matching over 7 bases. Losses at the gene ends were 3 bases for V and 9 bases for J; bases not matched to a gene: 8. The CDR3 has 14 amino acids. Germline values: CDR1 LNHNV, CDR2 YYDKDF (reference sequence). CDR3 sequence (DNA): TGTGCCACCAGCAGCCGGACTAGTAGTCCCATTCAGTACTTC. It specifies CATSSRTSSPIQYF.

The J gene is TRBJ1-5, the V gene TRBV6-6, with D maybe TRBD1 (6 bases). In germline, CDR1 is MNHNY, CDR2 SVGAGI (reference sequence). The CDR3 is 15 residues long. V was cut by 6 bases and J by 7 bases, with 19 bases left in between. The CDR3 DNA reads as TGTGCCAGCAGAGATAGCGGACAGAGTATCCAGCCCCAGCATTTT. This gives the protein CASRDSGQSIQPQHF.

This clone was detected only once. The rearrangement links TRBV10-3 to TRBJ2-1; D call uncertain. CDR1 is ENHRY and CDR2 is SYGVKD in the germline V gene. The ends were cut back, 4 bases at V and 13 bases at J, with 5 bases in the middle. This CDR3 region has 9 residues. For the CDR3, the DNA is TGTGCCATCAGTGCGGACCAGTTCTTC. Its translation is CAISADQFF.

This chain links TRBV18 with TRBJ2-7; 12 bases match TRBD1. CDR1 and CDR2 (germline): KGHSH, LQKENI. Trimming removed 4 bases from V and 7 bases from J; junction bases left unmatched: 8. The CDR3 is made up of 15 amino acids. The CDR3 sequence is CASSQPGQGAREQYF. DNA of the CDR3: TGTGCCAGCTCACAGCCGGGACAGGGGGCGAGAGAGCAGTACTTC.

The chain is built from TRBV6-5 and TRBJ1-3; no definite D call. Germline assignment: CDR1 MNHEY and CDR2 SVGAGI. Trimming pared 6 bases from V and 0 bases from J, leaving 9 bases between. The CDR3 runs to 14 residues. CDR3 loop: CASRRDLSGNTIYF. As DNA, the CDR3 is TGTGCCAGCAGAAGGGATCTCTCTGGAAACACCATATATTTT.

In its sample, this clone was seen once. The chain has TRBV7-2 and TRBJ2-1, with D perhaps matching TRBD2 (6 bases). This CDR3 comprises 15 residues. Germline loops: CDR1 SGHTA, CDR2 FQGNSA. The V end lost 7 bases, the J end lost 5 bases, and 18 bases lay between the germline ends. The CDR3 region has the DNA TGTGCCAGCATCCTTTTCGGGGGATCCGACAATGAGCAGTTCTTC. Its protein product is CASILFGGSDNEQFF.

A single count supports this clone. V gene TRBV7-2 combines with J gene TRBJ1-2; D uncertain. V lost 3 bases to trimming and J lost 6 bases, with 8 bases between them. This CDR3 is built from 12 residues. Germline loops: CDR1 SGHTA, CDR2 FQGNSA. This CDR3 is CASSFRWDGYTF. DNA for the CDR3: TGTGCCAGCAGCTTCCGGTGGGATGGCTACACCTTC. The full variable domain, with the rest looked up from reference TRBV7-2 and TRBJ1-2, is GAGVSQSPSNKVTEKGKDVELRCDPISGHTALYWYRQSLGQGLEFLIYFQGNSAPDKSGLPSDRFSAERTGGSVSTLTIQRTQQEDSAVYLCASSFRWDGYTFGSGTRLTVV.

The chain is built from TRBV11-2 and TRBJ1-2; D possibly corresponds to TRBD1 (6 bases). Trimming cost V 5 bases and J 5 bases, with 18 bases left between them. This CDR3 comprises 15 residues. Germline V gene data show CDR1 as SGHAT and CDR2 as FQNNGV. CDR3 nucleotide sequence: TGTGCCAGCAGCCCCAGCGGGGGCGCGGGTTATGGCTACACCTTC. It codes for CASSPSGGAGYGYTF.

The chain uses TRBV28 and TRBJ1-4; unclear D gene. Germline CDR1 and CDR2: MDHEN and SYDVKM. This CDR3 region has 12 residues. The V gene lost 7 bases and the J gene lost 6 bases, with 9 bases spanning the gap. CDR3 in amino acids: CASTGPHEKLFF. CDR3 DNA: TGTGCCAGCACCGGCCCCCATGAAAAACTGTTTTTT.

The V call is TRBV5-4, the J call TRBJ2-1; 11 bases align to TRBD2. The J segment lost 2 bases and the V segment lost 2 bases, leaving 0 bases of the junction unmatched. From germline, CDR1 is SGHNT and CDR2 YYREEE (reference sequence). This CDR3 is built from 15 residues. CDR3 region: CASSFSGGAYNEQFF. The CDR3, as DNA: TGTGCCAGCAGCTTTAGCGGGGGGGCCTACAATGAGCAGTTCTTC. The whole variable domain, remainder taken from reference TRBV5-4 and TRBJ2-1, is ETGVTQSPTHLIKTRGQQVTLRCSSQSGHNTVSWYQQALGQGPQFIFQYYREEENGRGNFPPRFSGLQFPNYSSELNVNALELDDSALYLCASSFSGGAYNEQFFGPGTRLTVL.

This rearrangement joins TRBV28 to TRBJ2-3; D not resolved. V was pared by 2 bases and J by 3 bases, with 3 bases between. CDR1 and CDR2 from the germline V gene are MDHEN and SYDVKM. The CDR3 length is 12 residues. The CDR3 bases are TGTGCCAGCAGTTTAAGGACAGATACGCAGTATTTT. The encoded protein is CASSLRTDTQYF.

The chain joins TRBV13 to TRBJ1-6; D call uncertain. Per germline, CDR1 PRHDT and CDR2 FYEKMQ (reference sequence). CDR3 length: 14 residues. V gave up 0 bases and J gave up 6 bases, with 6 bases separating them. This CDR3 reads CASSLGQINSPLHF. CDR3 sequence (DNA): TGTGCCAGCAGCTTAGGACAGATTAATTCACCCCTCCACTTT. Filled out from reference TRBV13 and TRBJ1-6, the complete variable domain reads AAGVIQSPRHLIKEKRETATLKCYPIPRHDTVYWYQQGPGQDPQFLISFYEKMQSDKGSIPDRFSAQQFSDYHSELNMSSLELGDSALYFCASSLGQINSPLHFGNGTRLTVT.

The chain links TRBV29-1 to TRBJ2-5, with 13 bases aligning to TRBD2. CDR3 length: 14 residues. J gave up 2 bases and V 6 bases, and 3 bases lay outside the gene matches. Germline assignment: CDR1 SQVTM and CDR2 ANQGSEA. This chain's CDR3 is CSVTSGGAQETQYF. Written as DNA, the CDR3 is TGCAGCGTAACTAGCGGGGGGGCTCAAGAGACCCAGTACTTC.

This clone was counted between two and nine times. The chain uses TRBV7-2 and TRBJ1-4, with D possibly TRBD1 on 6 matching bases. The CDR3 spans 15 residues. Trimming left V 5 bases short and J 7 bases short, with 17 bases between. From germline, CDR1 is SGHTA and CDR2 FQGNSA. The CDR3 sequence is CASSVKQGGGEKLFF. The CDR3 DNA is TGTGCCAGCAGCGTCAAACAGGGAGGTGGTGAAAAACTGTTTTTT.

The genes are TRBV7-9 and TRBJ2-5, with D perhaps TRBD1 (5 bases). Germline CDR1 is SEHNR and CDR2 is FQNEAQ (reference sequence). The CDR3 covers 15 residues. V lost 5 bases and J 2 bases, leaving 15 bases between the germline ends. The CDR3 sequence is CASSPGWVGQETQYF. CDR3 nucleotides: TGTGCCAGCAGCCCAGGGTGGGTCGGTCAAGAGACCCAGTACTTC.

The chain carries TRBV5-4 and TRBJ2-7; a weak D match, TRBD1 (6 bases). Germline V gene data show CDR1 as SGHNT and CDR2 as YYREEE (reference sequence). Trimming cost V 3 bases and J 9 bases, with 19 bases left between them. This CDR3 has 14 residues. The chain's CDR3 is CASSSKATGFGQYF. Here the CDR3 DNA reads TGTGCCAGCAGCTCGAAAGCAACAGGGTTCGGGCAGTACTTC.

This chain connects TRBV9 to TRBJ2-3; 11 nucleotides match TRBD2. The CDR3 spans 16 residues. CDR1 and CDR2 (germline): SGDLS, YYNGEE. Trimming removed 6 bases from V and 1 base from J; junction bases left unmatched: 7. The CDR3 spells CASTSGGSPGTDTQYF. The CDR3 region has the DNA TGTGCCAGCACTAGCGGGGGGTCCCCGGGCACAGATACGCAGTATTTT.